This TCR beta chain was identified during a study of T-cell reconstitution after alpha-beta-depleted transplantation in children. This CDR3 contains 15 residues. Germline CDR1 and CDR2: SGHTA and FQGNSA. The V gene lost 3 bases and the J gene lost 0 bases, with 11 bases spanning the gap. This clonotype showed up just a few times. A TCRbeta library incorporating unique molecular identifiers was prepared. One entry per CDR3 protein results from TCRdb running MiXCR on the PCR reads. This table has around 680,000 distinct CDR3 sequences, 16% appearing once. This clonotype originated in a human donor who donated a stem cell graft to a child with acute myeloid leukemia. The sequences come from PBMCs from the stem cell graft donor, collected from the stem cell graft. The chain links TRBV7-2 to TRBJ1-2; tentatively, D is TRBD1 (5 bases). The CDR3 DNA reads TGTGCCAGCAGCTTCCGCGACAGAGCTAACTATGGCTACACCTTC. It yields the protein CASSFRDRANYGYTF.